These 27 T cell receptor beta chains were sequenced from one sample in a study of metastatic and nonmetastatic thyroid tumors. There were no patients who had received any treatment before thyroid surgery. With MiXCR, TCRdb reprocessed the PCR reads. The sample has tens of thousands of clones; 15% are singletons. The specimen was blood. Receptors originate from a female donor with papillary thyroid cancer or a benign thyroid nodule (not recorded which). Some clones in this sample may be carry-over from other donors' samples.

At least ten counts were recorded for this clone. V usage is TRBV27 and J usage is TRBJ1-6; D ambiguous. Trimming cost V 7 bases and J 4 bases, with 11 bases left between them. Germline V gives CDR1 MNHEY, CDR2 SMNVEV (reference sequence). The CDR3 length is 14 residues. The CDR3 nucleotides are TGTGCCAGCACTACGGGCCCTTATAATTCACCCCTCCACTTT. Residues: CASTTGPYNSPLHF.

There are many counts of this clone. The rearrangement links TRBV15 to TRBJ2-3; D remains ambiguous. This CDR3 is built from 14 residues. V dropped 1 base and J dropped 10 bases, with 15 bases sitting between them. Germline V gene sequence: CDR1 LNHNV, CDR2 YYDKDF (reference sequence). CDR3 bases: TGTGCCACCAGCAGAGGAGACTTGGCTGCTCCGCAGTATTTT. Amino acids: CATSRGDLAAPQYF.

The table lists this clone with many counts. This sequence joins TRBV28 and TRBJ1-1; tentatively, D is TRBD1 (5 bases). From germline, CDR1 is MDHEN and CDR2 SYDVKM. Trimming pared 6 bases from V and 4 bases from J, leaving 24 bases between. There are 17 residues in the CDR3. CDR3 in amino acids: CASSNLLGARVGTEAFF. CDR3 sequence (DNA): TGTGCCAGCAGCAACCTGCTCGGGGCGAGGGTTGGCACTGAAGCTTTCTTT.

In this sample, this clone turned up many times. The V call is TRBV3-1, the J call TRBJ1-6; tentatively, D is TRBD1 (5 bases). The CDR3 spans 17 residues. The germline V gene encodes CDR1 LGHDT and CDR2 YNNKEL (reference sequence). V was pared by 1 base and J by 7 bases, with 17 bases between. The CDR3 loop reads CASSQVSSGRENSPLHF. CDR3 nucleotides: TGTGCCAGCAGCCAAGTCTCGTCAGGGAGGGAAAATTCACCCCTCCACTTT.

On this clone itself: A much larger clone is a single base away; this may be a read error. The V and J genes are TRBV9 and TRBJ2-1; 7 bases map to TRBD1. Germline V gives CDR1 SGDLS, CDR2 YYNGEE. Trimming took 2 bases from V and 4 from J; bases not matched to a gene: 15. The CDR3 sequence is 18 residues long. The CDR3 spells CASSVVPSGTVTYNEQFF. CDR3 coding DNA: TGTGCCAGCAGCGTGGTCCCCTCCGGGACAGTAACATACAATGAGCAGTTCTTC.

Concerning this clone: A much larger clone lies a single base off, so this may be a read error. The chain recombines TRBV24-1 with TRBJ1-2; D gene ambiguous. This CDR3 contains 13 residues. The germline gives CDR1 KGHDR, CDR2 SFDVKD. V lost 3 bases to trimming and J lost 4 bases, with 8 bases between them. CDR3 sequence reads: CATSDPWAYGYTF. The CDR3 DNA sequence: TGTGCCACCAGTGATCCATGGGCCTATGGCTACACCTTC.

This clone occurred many times. This rearrangement joins TRBV20-1 to TRBJ2-3; 13 nucleotides align to TRBD2. Germline V gene sequence: CDR1 DFQATT, CDR2 SNEGSKA (reference sequence). The CDR3 extends over 15 amino acids. The J segment lost 6 bases and the V segment lost 6 bases, leaving 9 bases of the junction unmatched. The CDR3 sequence is CSAATSGGAGDTQYF. In DNA, the CDR3 is TGCAGTGCAGCTACTAGCGGGGGGGCTGGGGATACGCAGTATTTT.

Regarding this clone: This may stem from a read error, because a much larger clone lies one nucleotide away. This chain links TRBV13 with TRBJ1-2; D call uncertain. This CDR3 contains 14 residues. Germline V gene data show CDR1 as PRHDT and CDR2 as FYEKMQ (reference sequence). CDR3 bases: TGTTCCAGCAGCTCTAGGACTACAGCTTCGGGCTACACCTTC. Amino acid sequence: CSSSSRTTASGYTF.

This clone was found many times. The chain carries TRBV11-2 and TRBJ2-5; 7 nucleotides align to TRBD1. V was pared by 5 bases and J by 2 bases, with 5 bases of the junction left unmatched. CDR1 SGHAT and CDR2 FQNNGV come from the germline V gene. This CDR3 has 14 residues. The CDR3 here is CASSARTGQETQYF. CDR3 coding DNA: TGTGCCAGCAGCGCCCGGACAGGACAAGAGACCCAGTACTTC.

This clone was observed many times. The chain employs TRBV28 and TRBJ1-2, with D possibly matching TRBD1 (6 bases). CDR3 length: 13 residues. The germline V and J ends were trimmed by 6 bases and 3 bases, with 11 bases remaining between them. Germline V gene sequence: CDR1 MDHEN, CDR2 SYDVKM. The CDR3 DNA is TGTGCCAGCAGAGGGCAGGGGTACTATGGCTACACCTTC. Translating it yields CASRGQGYYGYTF.

This clone was seen ten or more times. This same CDR3 is encoded by further DNA sequences in the sample. The chain carries TRBV2 and TRBJ2-3; D unresolved. CDR3 size: 13 residues. V was pared by 6 bases and J by 6 bases, with 13 bases between. The germline gives CDR1 SNHLY, CDR2 FYNNEI. CDR3 loop: CASSGRAGDTQYF. In DNA, the CDR3 is TGTGCCAGCAGCGGCCGTGCTGGGGATACGCAGTATTTT.

This chain links TRBV5-1 with TRBJ2-7; TRBD1 might be the D (6 bases). Germline-derived CDR1 and CDR2 are SGHRS and YFSETQ. This CDR3 region has 15 residues. V was shortened by 0 bases and J by 4 bases, with 14 bases between the two germline ends. The CDR3 spells CASSLEQGSGYEQYF. CDR3 coding DNA: TGCGCCAGCAGCTTGGAACAGGGCTCGGGATACGAGCAGTACTTC.

The table lists this clone with a few counts. The V and J genes are TRBV5-5 and TRBJ2-1; TRBD2 aligns across 12 bases. The germline CDR1 and CDR2 sequences are SGHKS and YYEKEE (reference sequence). CDR3 size: 18 residues. V gave up 3 bases and J gave up 2 bases; unmatched junction bases: 9. The CDR3 DNA follows: TGTGCCAGCAGCTACGTAGTGACTAGCGGGGGACCCTACAATGAGCAGTTCTTC. The encoded protein is CASSYVVTSGGPYNEQFF.

At least ten counts were recorded for this clone. DNA of the CDR3: TGTGCCAGCAGATCGCACCATGCTAGCGGGAGGGGAAGCAATGAGCAGTTCTTC. Translated: CASRSHHASGRGSNEQFF. The chain is built from TRBV12-3 or TRBV12-4 and TRBJ2-1; 12 bases fit TRBD2. The CDR3 has 18 residues. J gave up 6 bases and V 6 bases, and 15 bases lay outside the gene matches.

This clone was seen only a few times. Just one base apart from a much larger clone, this may be a read error. Other DNA variants within this sample encode the same CDR3. V is TRBV20-1 and J is TRBJ1-1; D is perhaps TRBD1 (6 bases). From germline, CDR1 is DFQATT and CDR2 SNEGSKA (reference sequence). The CDR3 is 13 amino acids. Trimming left V 6 bases short and J 1 base short, with 12 bases between. In DNA form, the CDR3 reads TGCAGTGCATTCGCACAGGGGAACACTGAAGCTTTCTTT. It specifies CSAFAQGNTEAFF.

On this clone itself: A much bigger clone sits one base away, suggesting this may be a read error. The V call is TRBV7-2, the J call TRBJ1-2; D is perhaps TRBD1 (6 bases). V was cut by 3 bases and J by 6 bases, with 14 bases left in between. The germline gives CDR1 SGHTA, CDR2 FQGNSA. The CDR3 is 14 residues long. The DNA of the CDR3 is TGTGCCAGCAGCTTCTATCGACAGGATGATGGCTACACCTTC. It yields the protein CASSFYRQDDGYTF.

The sample holds many counts of this clone. CDR3 sequence: CASSRTGDTNFNTGELFF. The CDR3 DNA reads as TGTGCCAGCAGCCGTACCGGGGACACCAACTTTAACACCGGGGAGCTGTTTTTT. J is TRBJ2-2 and V is TRBV3-1; weak D call: TRBD1 (6 bases). The CDR3 has 18 amino acids. Germline values: CDR1 LGHDT, CDR2 YNNKEL (reference sequence). V was trimmed by 4 bases and J by 2 bases, leaving 20 bases between them.

This clone was recorded at least ten times. The rearrangement uses TRBV6-5 and TRBJ2-7; the D gene is possibly TRBD1 (5 bases). Trimming removed 0 bases from V and 6 bases from J, with 15 bases in between. The CDR3 runs to 15 residues. Germline V gene sequence: CDR1 MNHEY, CDR2 SVGAGI. CDR3: CASSYSAQGGFEQYF. For the CDR3, the DNA is TGTGCCAGCAGTTACTCAGCCCAGGGTGGGTTCGAGCAGTACTTC.

Ten or more counts support this clone. The gene calls are TRBV27 and TRBJ2-5, with TRBD2 identical over 12 bases. Trimming at V came to 4 bases and at J to 4 bases, leaving 10 bases not matched to a gene. Germline lookup yields CDR1 MNHEY and CDR2 SMNVEV (reference sequence). The CDR3 loop spans 17 amino acids. CDR3 in amino acids: CASSSHLAGGKVETQYF. In DNA form, the CDR3 reads TGTGCCAGCAGTTCCCATCTAGCGGGGGGGAAAGTAGAGACCCAGTACTTC.

This clone was detected a few times. The chain uses TRBV24-1 and TRBJ2-5; tentative D call: TRBD2 (5 bases). Germline CDR1 is KGHDR and CDR2 is SFDVKD. V lost 3 bases, J lost 8 bases, and 21 bases lay in between. CDR3 length: 16 residues. The CDR3 is CATSDPVQTHRDTQYF. CDR3 DNA: TGTGCCACCAGTGATCCCGTACAGACCCACCGGGATACCCAGTACTTC.

The CDR3 DNA sequence: TGTGCCAGCAGTTACTCGGCTAGCGGATCCTACGAGCAGTACTTC. Translation: CASSYSASGSYEQYF. The gene calls are TRBV6-6 and TRBJ2-7, with 7 bases that match TRBD2. J was trimmed by 1 base and V by 0 bases; bases with no gene match: 3. The CDR3 runs to 15 residues. In germline, CDR1 is MNHNY, CDR2 SVGAGI (reference sequence).

This clone came up many times. J is TRBJ1-5 and V is TRBV2; the D gene is possibly TRBD1 (5 bases). This CDR3 comprises 15 residues. CDR1 and CDR2 from the germline V gene are SNHLY and FYNNEI. V was cut by 7 bases and J by 2 bases, with 15 bases left in between. CDR3 in amino acids: CASKELPGGNQPQHF. For the CDR3, the DNA is TGTGCCAGCAAAGAACTTCCGGGGGGCAATCAGCCCCAGCATTTT.

The rearrangement links TRBV7-2 to TRBJ2-1, with D possibly matching TRBD2 (5 bases). Germline V gene lookup returns CDR1 SGHTA and CDR2 FQGNSA. Between the trimmed V and J ends, which lost 6 bases and 1 base, there was a span of 10 bases. This CDR3 spans 14 amino acids. This CDR3 reads CASRTRTSYNEQFF. The CDR3 region has the DNA TGTGCCAGCAGAACTAGGACGTCCTACAATGAGCAGTTCTTC. Drawing the rest from reference TRBV7-2 and TRBJ2-1, the complete variable domain is GAGVSQSPSNKVTEKGKDVELRCDPISGHTALYWYRQSLGQGLEFLIYFQGNSAPDKSGLPSDRFSAERTGGSVSTLTIQRTQQEDSAVYLCASRTRTSYNEQFFGPGTRLTVL.

This chain connects TRBV5-6 to TRBJ2-5; TRBD1 is a possible D gene (5 bases). The V gene's germline CDR1 is SGHDT and CDR2 YYEEEE. The V gene lost 0 bases and the J gene lost 3 bases, with 6 bases spanning the gap. The CDR3 has 13 residues. This CDR3 is CASSLVREETQYF. CDR3 nucleotide sequence: TGTGCCAGCAGCTTGGTCAGGGAAGAGACCCAGTACTTC.

The chain couples TRBV2 to TRBJ2-5, with a weak D call TRBD2 (5 bases). The J call is doubtful: the DNA matches TRBJ2-1 better. This CDR3 comprises 15 residues. Germline values: CDR1 SNHLY, CDR2 FYNNEI. Here the CDR3 reads CASSVAGGPGCEQFF. CDR3 in DNA: TGTGCCAGCAGTGTTGCGGGTGGGCCTGGGTGTGAGCAGTTCTTC.

In this sample, this clone turned up many times. This sequence joins TRBV6-5 and TRBJ2-7; TRBD1 or TRBD2 may be the D gene (6 bases each). Trimming took off 4 bases at V and 2 bases at J, with 15 bases between the two ends. Germline CDR1 reads MNHEY; CDR2 reads SVGAGI. The CDR3 extends over 15 amino acids. CDR3 protein: CASSLDSGLPYEQYF. The CDR3 nucleotides read TGTGCCAGCAGTTTGGACAGCGGGCTTCCCTACGAGCAGTACTTC.

This clone has at least ten counts. The chain carries TRBV9 and TRBJ2-2; TRBD1 might be the D (5 bases). Trimming pared 0 bases from V and 6 bases from J, leaving 9 bases between. The length of the CDR3 is 14 residues. Germline V gives CDR1 SGDLS, CDR2 YYNGEE. The CDR3 loop is CASSVGQFSGELFF. CDR3 DNA: TGTGCCAGCAGCGTAGGACAGTTTTCCGGGGAGCTGTTTTTT.